This entry features one T cell receptor (beta chain) sequence. The sample belongs to a study of blood T cell repertoires in COVID-19. In the study overall: Whether acute or convalescent, the COVID-19 samples came from the United States, Italy and Spain. From T cells, B-cell-depleted T cells, or PBMCs came the material, which was cDNA or gDNA.

With 2 bases removed from V and 0 bases from J, the gap between germline ends came to 10 bases. This CDR3 has 15 residues. The germline V gene has CDR1 MNHEY and CDR2 SVGAGI. Per the original data handling: Quantification of nucleated cells was approximated via reference gene primer amplification. Clones were read by immunoSEQ multiplex PCR, and TCRdb kept only the in-frame ones, dropping some. Clone size and the V and J calls come from that table; the DNA yielded D and trimming. The table includes around 210,000 clones, approximately 87% detected once. The clonotype originates from a woman in her seventies with acute or convalescent COVID-19. Sequenced sample: peripheral blood. This chain links TRBV6-5 with TRBJ1-2; tentative D call: TRBD1 (5 bases). The CDR3 region has the DNA TGTGCCAGCAGTTACAGGCAGGGTACTAACTATGGCTACACCTTC. This translates into CASSYRQGTNYGYTF.